The 10 T cell receptor delta chains below come from one sample, sequenced in a study of γδ T cells in repeated Plasmodium falciparum infection. Flow sorting of PBMC yielded separate Vgamma9/Vdelta2+ and Vdelta2-negative gammadelta T cell populations for bulk repertoire analysis. TCRdb fed the multiplex PCR reads to CATT. The table has 75,000 to 95,000 delta-chain clones, 0.9% to 1% seen once. The specimen sequenced was gamma-delta T cells from blood. The receptor set was obtained from a pool of human donors (malaria-infected and uninfected, not separated).

As regards this clone: Translating this DNA gives a protein that differs at residue 3 from the TCRdb one, which belongs to a much larger clone; a read error is likely, and the protein shown is this translation. The V gene is TRDV1, the J gene TRDJ1, with 8 nucleotides matching TRDD3. Germline matching of the DNA provided the J gene here, since TCRdb leaves it blank. CDR3 length: 16 amino acids. The germline V gene has CDR1 TSWWSYY and CDR2 QGS. CDR3 loop: CAIGEFGGSYTDKLIF. The CDR3 bases are TGTGCTATTGGGGAATTTGGGGGATCCTACACCGATAAACTCATCTTT.

There are a few counts of this clone. One base separates it from a far larger clone, so it is likely a read error. This specimen includes other DNA sequences encoding the same CDR3. The V gene is listed as TRDV2; no J gene was called; the table's D call of TRDD3 was not tested on the DNA. Germline CDR1 is GEAIGNYY and CDR2 is EKD. This CDR3 is 16 amino acids long. Written as DNA, the CDR3 is TGTGCCTGTGACACATTATCCCCTGCTGGGGTCGATAAGCTCATCTTT. Protein product: CACDTLSPAGVDKLIF.

With respect to this clone: The TCRdb protein comes from a much larger clone and disagrees with this DNA's translation at residue 9, likely due to a read error; the protein given here is derived from the DNA. The CDR3 DNA sequence: TGTGCCTCCTGGGGGATACGAACTATCACCGATAAACTCATCTTT. As protein: CASWGIRTITDKLIF. V usage is TRDV3 and J usage is TRDJ1, with 12 bases lining up with TRDD3. V was pared by 4 bases and J by 1 base, with 7 bases of the junction left unmatched. Germline CDR1 reads TVYSNPD; CDR2 reads GDNSRS (reference sequence). The CDR3 extends over 15 amino acids.

This clone was seen a handful of times. A far larger clone is off by one base, so a read error is likely. Different DNA sequences within this sample yield the same CDR3. This chain joins TRDV1 and TRDJ1, with D possibly TRDD3 on 10 matching bases. No J gene is reported in TCRdb; it was inferred here by comparing the DNA with germline. The germline CDR1 and CDR2 sequences are TSWWSYY and QGS. The germline V and J ends were trimmed by 3 bases and 0 bases, with 35 bases remaining between them. The CDR3 contains 23 residues. DNA for the CDR3: TGTGCTCTTGGGGATCTCCCTTCCTACCTGGGGGATATAGCTCATGCGTACACCGATAAACTCATCTTT. Protein sequence: CALGDLPSYLGDIAHAYTDKLIF.

Regarding this clone: The protein TCRdb lists belongs to a much larger clone and differs from this DNA's translation at residue 3, which points to a read error; the protein shown is made from the DNA. The chain combines TRDV2 with TRDJ1; TRDD3 aligns across 12 bases. Here the J gene was assigned by germline matching of the DNA, as TCRdb has none. Germline V gene data show CDR1 as GEAIGNYY and CDR2 as EKD. The length of the CDR3 is 18 residues. DNA of the CDR3: TGTGCCGGTGACCCCCTACTGGGGGATACAGGGTACACCGATAAACTCATCTTT. Translating gives CAGDPLLGDTGYTDKLIF.

A note on this clone: This DNA's translation differs at residue 9 from TCRdb's protein, which comes from a much larger clone; a read error is likely, and the protein shown is translated from the DNA. The chain combines TRDV1 with TRDJ1; 8 bases are a match to TRDD3. Germline matching of the DNA provided the J gene here, since TCRdb leaves it blank. The CDR3 is made up of 19 amino acids. The germline V gene encodes CDR1 TSWWSYY and CDR2 QGS. V was pared by 3 bases and J by 0 bases, with 15 bases of the junction left unmatched. The CDR3 DNA reads as TGTGCTCTTGGGGACCTCTACCACCACCGTGGGGGATACACCGATAAACTCATCTTT. Its translation: CALGDLYHHRGGYTDKLIF.

Concerning this clone: This probably arose from a read error, given a far larger clone one base away. This sequence joins TRDV1 and TRDJ1, with D perhaps given as TRDD2 or TRDD3 (8 bases each). TCRdb lists no J gene, so it was determined here by aligning the DNA to germline. Germline V gene data show CDR1 as TSWWSYY and CDR2 as QGS. This CDR3 has 20 amino acids. Trimming cost V 1 base and J 3 bases, with 27 bases left between them. CDR3 amino acids: CALGEPLFLHLGIPSDKLIF. CDR3 in DNA: TGTGCTCTTGGGGAACCACTCTTCCTACATTTGGGGATACCGTCCGATAAACTCATCTTT.

On this clone: A read error may account for a junction end that differs from germline. Other DNA sequences in the same sample also yield this CDR3. The chain employs TRDV1 and TRDJ1, with 12 bases matching TRDD3. The CDR3 has 22 residues. CDR1 TSWWSYY and CDR2 QGS come from the germline V gene. The CDR3: CALGERRETGGYQGSYTDKLIF. The CDR3 DNA is TGTGCCCTTGGGGAACGGAGGGAGACTGGGGGATACCAAGGGTCGTACACAGATAAACTCATCTTT.

Notes on this clone: Since a far larger clone is one base different, this is likely a read error. The sample contains more than one DNA sequence encoding this CDR3. V and J are TRDV1 and TRDJ1; 12 bases are shared with TRDD3. The J gene, left out of TCRdb, was set here by checking the DNA against germline. Looked up from germline, CDR1 is TSWWSYY and CDR2 is QGS. The CDR3 is 28 amino acids. The ends lost 2 bases at V and 1 base at J; junction bases unmatched: 38. The CDR3 DNA sequence: TGTGCTCTTGGGGAATCCACTTTCCTACCGGCCGTGGTGTACTGCGTACTGGGGGATACTCGATCCACCGATAAACTCATCTTT. It encodes CALGESTFLPAVVYCVLGDTRSTDKLIF.

This clone was seen repeatedly, ten times or more. This likely came from a read error, as a far larger clone is one base away. V and J are TRDV2 and TRDJ1, with 9 bases aligning to TRDD3. CDR3 length: 18 amino acids. From germline, CDR1 is GEAIGNYY and CDR2 EKD. Trimming removed 0 bases from V and 11 bases from J; junction bases left unmatched: 21. The CDR3 region is CACDTVTPLGDRAGLLIF. The CDR3 nucleotides are TGTGCCTGTGACACCGTAACCCCACTGGGGGACCGCGCCGGGTTGCTCATCTTT.